These T cell receptor beta chains were read from a single sample in a study of identical twins. Via MiXCR, TCRdb re-called the 5' RACE reads, giving one row per CDR3 protein. The sample lists about 190,000 distinct CDR3 sequences; around a sixth were seen once. This sample also belongs to another study, concerning T cells expressing NK-cell markers.

The sample taken for sequencing was CD8+ T cells sorted from blood. These receptors originate from a woman aged 18-30 years in good health. Both conserved end residues are part of each CDR3. A D gene is named only where the DNA matches it firmly. Size is stated for part of the rows, as once, few or many counts, or as a class when the clone is expanded.

j_call | clone_size | v_call | d_call | cdr3_aa | cdr3_nt
TRBJ2-1 | few | TRBV5-6 | TRBD2 | CASSLYSSGRYNEQFF | TGTGCCAGCAGCTTGTATTCTAGCGGGAGGTACAATGAGCAGTTCTTC
TRBJ2-7 | NA | TRBV6-2/TRBV6-3 | NA | CASQERVDEQYF | TGTGCCAGCCAAGAAAGGGTAGACGAGCAGTACTTC
TRBJ2-7 | NA | TRBV13 | TRBD1 | CASSPTDRGVYEQYF | TGTGCCAGCAGCCCCACCGACAGGGGGGTCTACGAGCAGTACTTC
TRBJ1-2 | NA | TRBV7-8 | NA | CASSLGIEGRDGYTF | TGTGCCAGCAGCTTAGGAATCGAAGGGAGGGACGGCTACACCTTC
TRBJ2-5 | NA | TRBV9 | NA | CASSPGGTDPSTQYF | TGTGCCAGCAGCCCAGGAGGGACAGATCCCTCGACCCAGTACTTC
TRBJ2-1 | many | TRBV29-1 | NA | CSVVGDSAYNEQFF | TGCAGCGTTGTCGGGGACTCAGCCTACAATGAGCAGTTCTTC
TRBJ1-1 | NA | TRBV12-3/TRBV12-4 | NA | CASSYAGAGTEAFF | TGTGCCAGCAGTTACGCAGGGGCGGGCACTGAAGCTTTCTTT
TRBJ2-7 | many | TRBV10-3 | TRBD2 | CAISDLAGEHEQYF | TGTGCCATCAGTGACCTAGCGGGAGAACACGAGCAGTACTTC
TRBJ1-1 | few | TRBV6-5 | NA | CASSYSWVVNTEAFF | TGTGCCAGCAGTTACTCTTGGGTAGTCAACACTGAAGCTTTCTTT
TRBJ2-7 | few | TRBV6-1 | NA | CASSGQEILWYEQYF | TGTGCCAGCAGTGGACAGGAGATTTTGTGGTACGAGCAGTACTTC
TRBJ2-7 | NA | TRBV29-1 | NA | CSVEDPGLTYEQYF | TGCAGCGTTGAAGATCCTGGGTTGACCTACGAGCAGTACTTC
TRBJ1-5 | NA | TRBV7-8 | NA | CASSLDPSNQPQHF | TGTGCCAGCAGCTTAGACCCTAGCAATCAGCCCCAGCATTTT
TRBJ2-1 | many | TRBV12-3/TRBV12-4 | NA | CASSPAGRHNEQFF | TGTGCCAGCAGTCCGGCGGGCAGGCACAATGAGCAGTTCTTC
TRBJ2-7 | few | TRBV12-3/TRBV12-4 | TRBD1 | CASRGTGRLYEQYF | TGTGCCAGCAGGGGGACAGGTCGGCTGTACGAGCAGTACTTC
TRBJ2-3 | NA | TRBV20-1 | NA | CSARGPGAGQIDTQYF | TGCAGTGCTAGAGGTCCGGGGGCCGGGCAGATAGATACGCAGTATTTT
TRBJ2-7 | NA | TRBV5-1 | NA | CASTGYTNEQYF | TGCGCCAGCACAGGGTACACGAACGAGCAGTACTTC
TRBJ2-1 | NA | TRBV6-5 | NA | CASSYSPKASYNEQFF | TGTGCCAGCAGTTACTCGCCGAAGGCGTCCTACAATGAGCAGTTCTTC
TRBJ1-1 | NA | TRBV12-3/TRBV12-4 | NA | CASSFGGGEHF | TGTGCCAGCAGTTTTGGGGGGGGCGAGCACTTT
TRBJ1-1 | few | TRBV21-1 | NA | CASSAHRDTGEVNTEAFF | TGTGCCAGCAGCGCCCACCGGGATACCGGAGAGGTGAACACTGAAGCTTTCTTT
TRBJ2-2 | few | TRBV25-1 | TRBD2 | CASSGLAGVTGELFF | TGTGCCAGCAGTGGACTAGCGGGGGTCACCGGGGAGCTGTTTTTT
TRBJ2-2 | NA | TRBV21-1 | NA | CASSGGGGAGRTGELFF | TGTGCCAGCAGCGGGGGCGGGGGGGCCGGTAGAACCGGGGAGCTGTTTTTT
TRBJ2-1 | many | TRBV20-1 | TRBD2 | CSARWPGALTSGGNNEQFF | TGCAGTGCTCGTTGGCCGGGGGCCCTAACTAGCGGGGGAAATAATGAGCAGTTCTTC
TRBJ2-1 | NA | TRBV27 | NA | CDSSLGPGSYNEQFF | TGTGACAGCAGTTTAGGGCCGGGGTCCTACAATGAGCAGTTCTTC
TRBJ2-3 | few | TRBV6-1 | NA | CASSPGDVSTDTQYF | TGTGCCAGCAGCCCAGGGGACGTGAGCACAGATACGCAGTATTTT
TRBJ2-7 | few | TRBV27 | NA | CASTPVDPTRPYEQYF | TGTGCCAGCACCCCCGTTGACCCAACACGGCCCTACGAGCAGTACTTC
TRBJ1-5 | NA | TRBV5-5 | TRBD1 | CASSLRTGGNQPQHF | TGTGCCAGCAGCTTAAGAACAGGGGGAAATCAGCCCCAGCATTTT
TRBJ2-6 | few | TRBV29-1 | TRBD1 | CSVWTGSQTGANVLTF | TGCAGCGTATGGACAGGTTCTCAGACTGGGGCCAACGTCCTGACTTTC
TRBJ2-7 | NA | TRBV4-3 | TRBD2 | CASSQDKLAWAEQYF | TGCGCCAGCAGCCAAGATAAACTAGCGTGGGCCGAGCAGTACTTC
TRBJ2-3 | few | TRBV11-2 | TRBD2 | CASSLHSSGRTSTDTQYF | TGTGCCAGCAGCTTACATTCTAGCGGGAGGACAAGCACAGATACGCAGTATTTT
TRBJ2-1 | NA | TRBV5-6 | TRBD1 | CASSGTGYNEQFF | TGTGCCAGCAGCGGGACAGGTTACAATGAGCAGTTCTTC
TRBJ2-3 | few | TRBV6-2/TRBV6-3 | NA | CASSTKRRGGVFASTDTQYF | TGTGCCAGCAGTACGAAGAGGAGGGGTGGAGTCTTTGCGAGCACAGATACGCAGTATTTT
TRBJ2-7 | few | TRBV29-1 | NA | CSVGIEGGPYEQYF | TGCAGCGTTGGCATCGAGGGGGGCCCCTACGAGCAGTACTTC
TRBJ2-1 | NA | TRBV3-1 | NA | CASSLSSVYNEQFF | TGTGCCAGCAGCCTTTCTAGCGTGTACAATGAGCAGTTCTTC
TRBJ2-5 | NA | TRBV15 | TRBD2 | CATSPGLAGGETQYF | TGTGCCACCAGTCCGGGACTAGCGGGAGGAGAGACCCAGTACTTC
TRBJ2-5 | few | TRBV12-5 | NA | CASGLGLLTETQYF | TGTGCTAGTGGTTTAGGGCTCCTTACGGAGACCCAGTACTTC
TRBJ1-1 | many | TRBV29-1 | NA | CSVEQAEAFF | TGCAGCGTTGAACAGGCTGAAGCTTTCTTT
TRBJ2-7 | NA | TRBV5-1 | NA | CASSPSRGEQYF | TGCGCCAGCAGCCCTTCAAGAGGCGAGCAGTACTTC
TRBJ2-5 | NA | TRBV15 | NA | CATSRDQGLQETQYF | TGTGCCACCAGCAGAGATCAGGGATTACAGGAGACCCAGTACTTC
TRBJ1-4 | NA | TRBV6-1 | TRBD1 | CASSIRDRREKLFF | TGTGCCAGCAGCATCCGGGACAGGCGAGAAAAACTGTTTTTT
TRBJ2-2 | many | TRBV11-2 | TRBD1 | CASSTWDRGTGELFF | TGTGCCAGCAGCACTTGGGACAGGGGGACCGGGGAGCTGTTTTTT
TRBJ2-7 | few | TRBV7-2 | TRBD1 | CASSFTGTGDREQYF | TGTGCCAGCAGCTTTACGGGGACAGGGGACAGGGAGCAGTACTTC
TRBJ2-5 | many | TRBV20-1 | NA | CSARWTASQETQYF | TGCAGTGCTAGGTGGACAGCCTCCCAAGAGACCCAGTACTTC
TRBJ2-4 | many | TRBV6-2/TRBV6-3 | NA | CASTQPGGKGGIQYF | TGTGCCAGCACTCAGCCCGGCGGGAAAGGTGGCATTCAGTACTTC
TRBJ1-1 | NA | TRBV10-2 | TRBD1 | CASSLDRVGAEAFF | TGCGCCAGCAGCCTGGACAGGGTAGGGGCTGAAGCTTTCTTT
TRBJ2-1 | few | TRBV12-3/TRBV12-4 | NA | CASSFKIQGSTEQFF | TGTGCCAGCAGTTTTAAGATCCAGGGGAGCACTGAGCAGTTCTTC
TRBJ2-7 | NA | TRBV6-1 | NA | CASSSAPSYEQYF | TGTGCCAGCAGTAGCGCGCCCTCCTACGAGCAGTACTTC
TRBJ2-7 | few | TRBV7-8 | NA | CASSYFGHSYEQYF | TGTGCCAGCAGCTACTTCGGACACTCCTACGAGCAGTACTTC
TRBJ2-5 | NA | TRBV7-3 | NA | CASSLGARGPQETQYF | TGTGCCAGCAGCTTAGGGGCGAGAGGACCCCAGGAGACCCAGTACTTC
TRBJ2-3 | many | TRBV7-2 | NA | CASSWGTDTQYF | TGTGCCAGCAGCTGGGGAACAGATACGCAGTATTTT
TRBJ2-4 | few | TRBV20-1 | NA | CSAISLERGRGDIQYF | TGCAGTGCTATCAGTCTAGAACGGGGCCGCGGAGACATTCAGTACTTC